Listed here is a single TCR beta chain. No antigen is known for it. Per-nucleotide qualities are absent, and no much larger clonotype sits a single base away. This sample is part of a study of post-analysis software for immune sequencing data (dated by TCRdb to between 2015 and 2017). Broadly, across the study: Disease courses on record covered relapsing-remitting, secondary progressive and progressive-relapsing multiple sclerosis, though some patients had no subtype annotation. The patient repertoires were set against eleven to twelve previously published healthy control repertoires from donors whose ages ranged from roughly 6 to 27 years. A subset of samples was prepared in parallel using single-end sample barcoding, then pooled and co-amplified after Illumina adapter ligation.

The CDR3 starts with the cysteine, ends with the phenylalanine, and has 16 residues. Left in the record is the CDR3 DNA by itself, 48 bases read in frame from the first base. From the germline V gene, CDR1 is SGDLS and CDR2 is YYNGEE. The protocol used for the library was PCR. Instrument on record: Illumina HiSeq 2500. To reduce PCR and sequencing biases, unique molecular identifiers were incorporated into the TCR beta cDNA libraries. Per 1 to 10 million input T cells, roughly 500,000 cDNA molecules were obtained, such that each molecule approximated one T cell. The patient libraries were prepared and sequenced with the same protocol used for the earlier healthy control dataset. Within a given batch, samples were prepared together, multiplexed and sequenced on the same HiSeq lane. The paper's data handling went like this. Raw barcoded reads were processed with MIGEC, and single-read molecular identifier groups were discarded before consensus assembly and CDR3 extraction. Clonotype tables were post-analysed with VDJtools, and diversity was normalized by down-sampling all datasets to the smallest sample size. To correct batch-related cross-sample contamination, repertoire overlap clustering matched CDR3 amino acid sequences but not nucleotide sequences. The public reads were run again by TCRdb, first through fastp at Q25 and then through MiXCR, and only productive beta chains were kept. Identical CDR3 proteins give one entry, which carries the most common genes and DNA. None of the V and J calls come from the authors' own analysis; TCRdb made them. Present in this sample are about 770,000 distinct CDR3 sequences, roughly 50% of which were seen just once. Approximately 4.4% of the sample goes to the ten largest clones.

To demonstrate the VDJtools post-analysis software, TCR beta repertoires were profiled from the peripheral blood of about a dozen young patients with multiple sclerosis. The patients with multiple sclerosis were children and adolescents between about 6 and 16 years of age. Broad study findings and their caveats: Compared with controls, multiple sclerosis patients had significantly lower normalized Chao1 diversity, a finding suggesting substantial peripheral T-cell clonal expansion. About 5 TRBV segments, including TRBV5-6, TRBV5-1 and TRBV20-1, were significantly more frequent in patients than controls. The multiple sclerosis patient group was slightly younger than the control group. When samples were clustered directly using the F measure, samples prepared in the same batch co-clustered strongly, which prompted a batch-effect correction.

The source is a girl under 18 with multiple sclerosis. The V and J segments used are TRBV9 and TRBJ2-4; TRBD2 agrees with 7 junctional bases. With the DNA end fitting TRBJ2-7 better, the J assignment may be wrong. Sequenced sample: blood. The CDR3 reads CASSVGDGGMTYEQYF. The bases read TGTGCCAGCAGCGTAGGGGACGGGGGGATGACCTACGAGCAGTACTTC.